The sample holds one count of the clone carrying this T cell receptor (beta chain). Its cognate antigen is unknown. Measured with immunoSEQ multiplex PCR; TCRdb has only the in-frame clones, and not every one. The sample lists tens of thousands of clones; over 75% were seen once. Per the germline V gene, CDR1 is GTSNPN and CDR2 is SVGIG (reference sequence). The CDR3 is made up of 13 amino acids. The J segment lost 2 bases and the V segment lost 3 bases, leaving 2 bases of the junction unmatched. The data originate from a study of T cells in localized non-small cell lung cancer. Whole-study findings and limits: Among the tissues sampled, uninvolved adjacent lung had the highest T cell clonality, above tumor. There were a median roughly 59 of the top 100 tumor clones appearing in adjacent lung.

The material sequenced was peripheral blood, taken before any cancer treatment. This receptor was identified in a female donor of 60 years or more with stage II squamous cell lung carcinoma. This chain links TRBV30 with TRBJ1-2, with 8 positions matching TRBD1. As DNA, the CDR3 is TGTGCCTGGAGCCGGGACAGGAACTATGGCTACACCTTC. Its translation: CAWSRDRNYGYTF.